These T cell receptor beta chains were read from a single sample in a study of T cell responses to AZD1222 COVID-19 vaccine. Here immunoSEQ multiplex PCR was the method, and the copy in TCRdb shows in-frame clones only, minus some. The sample has 100,000 to 150,000 clones, about 88% seen once. The sample consisted of peripheral blood, taken on day 0 of AZD1222 vaccination. The source of these receptors is an adult in good health. CDR3s include the opening cysteine and the closing phenylalanine or tryptophan. The D gene is left open where the match is weak. Clone size appears in some rows only: once, few, many, or a class for an expanded clone.

V gene: TRBV7-9; D gene: TRBD2; clone size: once; J gene: TRBJ2-5; CDR3 protein: CASTPGLAGGQETQYF; CDR3 DNA: TGTGCCAGCACCCCGGGACTAGCGGGGGGCCAAGAGACCCAGTACTTC
V gene: TRBV9; D gene: TRBD1; clone size: .; J gene: TRBJ2-1; CDR3 protein: CASSGGTGGNEQFF; CDR3 DNA: TGTGCCAGCAGCGGAGGGACAGGGGGGAATGAGCAGTTCTTC
V gene: TRBV11-2; D gene: TRBD1; clone size: .; J gene: TRBJ2-1; CDR3 protein: CASSVGQGLYNEQFF; CDR3 DNA: TGTGCCAGCAGCGTAGGACAGGGGCTCTACAATGAGCAGTTCTTC
V gene: TRBV12-3/TRBV12-4; D gene: .; clone size: .; J gene: TRBJ1-3; CDR3 protein: CASSLQQGDTIYF; CDR3 DNA: TGTGCCAGCAGTTTACAACAGGGAGACACCATATATTTT
V gene: TRBV30; D gene: .; clone size: few; J gene: TRBJ1-3; CDR3 protein: CAFSPGPVSGNTIYF; CDR3 DNA: TGTGCCTTCTCACCGGGACCGGTCTCTGGAAACACCATATATTTT
V gene: TRBV7-9; D gene: .; clone size: .; J gene: TRBJ1-3; CDR3 protein: CASSQWGRRAGNTIYF; CDR3 DNA: TGTGCCAGCAGCCAGTGGGGACGCCGAGCGGGAAACACCATATATTTT
V gene: TRBV27; D gene: TRBD1; clone size: few; J gene: TRBJ2-7; CDR3 protein: CASRRDREYEQYF; CDR3 DNA: TGTGCCAGCCGCCGGGACAGGGAGTACGAGCAGTACTTC
V gene: TRBV5-5; D gene: .; clone size: once; J gene: TRBJ1-5; CDR3 protein: CASSPGRVVGNQPQHF; CDR3 DNA: TGTGCCAGCAGCCCGGGGCGGGTGGTGGGCAATCAGCCCCAGCATTTT
V gene: TRBV7-3; D gene: .; clone size: .; J gene: TRBJ2-3; CDR3 protein: CASSHRDQGRDTQYF; CDR3 DNA: TGTGCCAGCAGCCACCGGGACCAGGGGAGGGATACGCAGTATTTT
V gene: TRBV3-1/TRBV3-2; D gene: .; clone size: .; J gene: TRBJ1-1; CDR3 protein: CASSLQDTEAFF; CDR3 DNA: TGTGCCAGCAGCCTACAGGATACTGAAGCTTTCTTT
V gene: TRBV3-1/TRBV3-2; D gene: .; clone size: .; J gene: TRBJ1-6; CDR3 protein: CASSQQNPSDSPLHF; CDR3 DNA: TGTGCCAGCAGCCAGCAGAATCCATCTGATTCACCCCTCCACTTT
V gene: TRBV3-1/TRBV3-2; D gene: .; clone size: .; J gene: TRBJ1-3; CDR3 protein: CASSPLGGNTIYF; CDR3 DNA: TGTGCCAGCAGCCCTCTGGGAGGAAATACCATATATTTT
V gene: TRBV14; D gene: .; clone size: few; J gene: TRBJ1-4; CDR3 protein: CASRQPGLTNEKLFF; CDR3 DNA: TGTGCCAGCAGGCAACCGGGACTGACGAATGAAAAACTGTTTTTT
V gene: TRBV18; D gene: .; clone size: .; J gene: TRBJ1-3; CDR3 protein: CASSPQDGRNSGNTIYF; CDR3 DNA: TGTGCCAGCTCCCCTCAAGACGGGAGAAACTCTGGAAACACCATATATTTT
V gene: TRBV5-1; D gene: TRBD1; clone size: .; J gene: TRBJ2-7; CDR3 protein: CASSLLMSGGAPEQYF; CDR3 DNA: TGCGCCAGCAGCTTGCTTATGTCAGGGGGCGCCCCCGAGCAGTACTTC
V gene: TRBV27; D gene: .; clone size: .; J gene: TRBJ2-7; CDR3 protein: CASSPMSKYEQYF; CDR3 DNA: TGTGCCAGCAGTCCCATGAGCAAGTACGAGCAGTACTTC
V gene: TRBV12-3/TRBV12-4; D gene: .; clone size: .; J gene: TRBJ1-1; CDR3 protein: CASSPVPTEAFF; CDR3 DNA: TGTGCCAGCAGCCCAGTGCCCACTGAAGCTTTCTTT
V gene: TRBV29-1; D gene: .; clone size: .; J gene: TRBJ1-5; CDR3 protein: CSVAEGGQPQHF; CDR3 DNA: TGCAGCGTTGCAGAGGGAGGGCAGCCCCAGCATTTT
V gene: TRBV10-2; D gene: .; clone size: .; J gene: TRBJ1-3; CDR3 protein: CASRVADGNTIYF; CDR3 DNA: TGCGCCAGCAGAGTGGCAGATGGAAACACCATATATTTT
V gene: TRBV7-2; D gene: TRBD1; clone size: .; J gene: TRBJ1-2; CDR3 protein: CASSLALAGQGSVYTF; CDR3 DNA: TGTGCCAGCAGCTTAGCGCTTGCGGGACAGGGTTCAGTCTACACCTTC
V gene: TRBV2; D gene: .; clone size: .; J gene: TRBJ2-5; CDR3 protein: CASSEEGILETQYF; CDR3 DNA: TGTGCCAGCAGTGAGGAGGGTATTTTGGAGACCCAGTACTTC
V gene: TRBV12-3/TRBV12-4; D gene: .; clone size: .; J gene: TRBJ1-5; CDR3 protein: CASSLPNQPQHF; CDR3 DNA: TGTGCCAGCAGTTTGCCGAATCAGCCCCAGCATTTT
V gene: TRBV5-5; D gene: .; clone size: few; J gene: TRBJ1-6; CDR3 protein: CASRPGWLGNSPLHF; CDR3 DNA: TGTGCCAGCAGGCCTGGGTGGCTTGGGAATTCACCCCTCCACTTT
V gene: TRBV12-3/TRBV12-4; D gene: .; clone size: once; J gene: TRBJ2-7; CDR3 protein: CASRPTGSYEQYF; CDR3 DNA: TGTGCCAGCAGGCCCACGGGGAGCTACGAGCAGTACTTC
V gene: TRBV28; D gene: .; clone size: .; J gene: TRBJ1-5; CDR3 protein: CASRPTGGYSNQPQHF; CDR3 DNA: TGTGCCAGCAGGCCGACAGGAGGCTATAGCAATCAGCCCCAGCATTTT
V gene: TRBV5-5; D gene: .; clone size: once; J gene: TRBJ1-6; CDR3 protein: CASSWEGTPNSPLHF; CDR3 DNA: TGTGCCAGCAGCTGGGAGGGGACACCGAATTCACCCCTCCACTTT
V gene: TRBV24-1; D gene: TRBD1; clone size: .; J gene: TRBJ1-6; CDR3 protein: CATSPWGQGGNSPLHF; CDR3 DNA: TGTGCCACCAGTCCTTGGGGACAGGGAGGGAATTCACCCCTCCACTTT
V gene: TRBV3-1/TRBV3-2; D gene: .; clone size: .; J gene: TRBJ2-7; CDR3 protein: CASSQSGVGEQYF; CDR3 DNA: TGTGCCAGCAGCCAATCGGGGGTGGGGGAGCAGTACTTC
V gene: TRBV5-6; D gene: TRBD1; clone size: .; J gene: TRBJ2-7; CDR3 protein: CASSPGRTGTKRYEQYF; CDR3 DNA: TGTGCCAGCAGCCCGGGCAGGACAGGGACCAAACGCTACGAGCAGTACTTC
V gene: TRBV19; D gene: .; clone size: .; J gene: TRBJ1-5; CDR3 protein: CASSRQQGPQHF; CDR3 DNA: TGTGCCAGTAGTAGGCAACAGGGACCCCAGCATTTT
V gene: TRBV27; D gene: .; clone size: .; J gene: TRBJ2-7; CDR3 protein: CASSFGGHEQYF; CDR3 DNA: TGTGCCAGCAGTTTCGGGGGCCACGAGCAGTACTTC
V gene: TRBV3-1/TRBV3-2; D gene: TRBD2; clone size: .; J gene: TRBJ2-1; CDR3 protein: CASSPTSESHNEQFF; CDR3 DNA: TGTGCCAGCAGCCCGACTAGCGAATCTCACAATGAGCAGTTCTTC
V gene: TRBV7-3; D gene: .; clone size: .; J gene: TRBJ1-2; CDR3 protein: CASSLMGDAYGYTF; CDR3 DNA: TGTGCCAGCAGCTTAATGGGGGACGCCTATGGCTACACCTTC
V gene: TRBV3-1/TRBV3-2; D gene: .; clone size: .; J gene: TRBJ2-5; CDR3 protein: CFLGIQGDETQYF; CDR3 DNA: TGTTTTTTAGGAATACAGGGCGACGAGACCCAGTACTTC
V gene: TRBV6-6; D gene: TRBD1; clone size: .; J gene: TRBJ1-6; CDR3 protein: CASSFFQGAGSPLHF; CDR3 DNA: TGTGCCAGCAGTTTCTTTCAGGGGGCAGGTTCACCCCTCCACTTT
V gene: TRBV10-3; D gene: TRBD1; clone size: .; J gene: TRBJ1-3; CDR3 protein: CAISGQGRSGNTIYF; CDR3 DNA: TGTGCCATCAGTGGACAGGGGCGCTCTGGAAACACCATATATTTT
V gene: TRBV19; D gene: .; clone size: .; J gene: TRBJ1-5; CDR3 protein: CASSMSMVEGEGNQPQHF; CDR3 DNA: TGTGCCAGTAGTATGAGTATGGTGGAAGGGGAGGGCAATCAGCCCCAGCATTTT
V gene: TRBV2; D gene: .; clone size: .; J gene: TRBJ1-5; CDR3 protein: CASSAGHDAQPQHF; CDR3 DNA: TGTGCCAGCAGTGCCGGACATGACGCTCAGCCCCAGCATTTT